This TCR beta chain was sequenced during a study of CD8 T cells in cerebrospinal fluid in Alzheimer's disease. Per the germline V gene, CDR1 is MGHDK and CDR2 is SYGVNS. This CDR3 contains 14 residues. For droplet-based sequencing, live CSF cells were sorted using a live/dead marker. This clonotype is identified as medium-sized from frequency. 10X single-cell V(D)J and 5' gene-expression libraries profiled CSF cells. TCRdb reprocessed the 10x single-cell sequencing reads; each CDR3 protein has one entry and no DNA is given. The ten most abundant clones cover about 11% of a sample with some 1,500 distinct CDR3 sequences.

The chain uses TRBV25-1 and TRBJ1-2. Specimen: cerebrospinal fluid. This sequence originates from a human donor with mild cognitive impairment. CDR3: CASSEYNRNYGYTF.